This T cell receptor beta chain was recorded in a study of CD8+ T cells in alopecia areata. Overall study: Patients in the study were on tofacitinib for 6 to 18 months, then off it for 6 months.

Overall study results and limits: Amid tofacitinib therapy, many expanded lesional clones stayed present in scalp and blood.

Germline CDR1 reads LGHNA; CDR2 reads YNFKEQ. Trimming cost V 5 bases and J 1 base; bases outside gene matches: 7. The CDR3 totals 18 residues. The authors extracted RNA and reverse transcribed it into cDNA as the sequencing template. Using immunoSEQ multiplex PCR, the repertoire was profiled, and TCRdb retains in-frame clones only, with some absent. The data show under 200,000 clones, around 59% seen once. Note on this clone: Antigen unknown.

Stated treatment: oral pan-JAK inhibitor, 5-10 mg twice daily. This sequence joins TRBV4-2 and TRBJ2-5; 16 positions agree with TRBD2. This sequence originates from a human donor with alopecia areata. Sample: CD4+ T cells sorted from blood, taken at week 24, from a patient treated with tofacitinib. The CDR3 reads CASSSTGTSGGAQETQYF. The CDR3 region has the DNA TGTGCCAGCAGCTCAACCGGGACTAGCGGGGGGGCCCAAGAGACCCAGTACTTC.